These 18 T cell receptor beta chains came from one sample sequenced in a study of T cell responses to AZD1222 COVID-19 vaccine. This table comes from immunoSEQ multiplex PCR, and its TCRdb copy is limited to in-frame clones, with some not included. Altogether approximately 50,000 clones are present, 80% being singletons, with the ten largest covering around 5%. The sample consisted of peripheral blood, taken 28 days after the second AZD1222 dose. These TCRs come from an adult who received the AZD1222 COVID-19 vaccine.

V usage is TRBV12-3 or TRBV12-4 and J usage is TRBJ1-2, with D perhaps TRBD1 (5 bases). There are 12 residues in the CDR3. The V gene lost 7 bases and the J gene lost 4 bases, with 10 bases spanning the gap. This CDR3 reads CASTAGTYGYTF. The CDR3 nucleotides are TGTGCCAGCACGGCAGGGACCTATGGCTACACCTTC.

The chain couples TRBV5-1 to TRBJ1-4; the match to TRBD1 covers 7 bases. This CDR3 comprises 14 residues. After removal of 4 bases from V and 6 bases from J, the junction contained 6 bases not matched to a gene. CDR1 is SGHRS and CDR2 is YFSETQ in the germline V gene. The CDR3 nucleotides read TGCGCCAGCAGCGGGGGACAGACGCATGAAAAACTGTTTTTT. Translated, it gives CASSGGQTHEKLFF. Drawing the rest from reference TRBV5-1 and TRBJ1-4, the complete variable domain is KAGVTQTPRYLIKTRGQQVTLSCSPISGHRSVSWYQQTPGQGLQFLFEYFSETQRNKGNFPGRFSGRQFSNSRSEMNVSTLELGDSALYLCASSGGQTHEKLFFGSGTQLSVL.

This chain links TRBV5-1 with TRBJ2-5, with 11 bases identical to TRBD2. The V gene's germline CDR1 is SGHRS and CDR2 YFSETQ. CDR3 length: 16 amino acids. V was clipped by 0 bases and J by 5 bases; unmatched bases: 6. The CDR3, as DNA: TGCGCCAGCAGCTTGGCGTTAGCGGGGGGGTATGAGACCCAGTACTTC. Translation gives CASSLALAGGYETQYF.

The chain carries TRBV5-1 and TRBJ1-4; possibly TRBD1 for D (5 bases). Germline V gives CDR1 SGHRS, CDR2 YFSETQ. V was cut by 0 bases and J by 2 bases, with 11 bases left in between. The CDR3 is 16 amino acids. The CDR3 region is CASSLGASGTNEKLFF. The CDR3, as DNA: TGCGCCAGCAGCTTGGGGGCCTCAGGGACTAATGAAAAACTGTTTTTT.

The rearrangement links TRBV9 to TRBJ2-1; D is possibly TRBD1 (6 bases). Trimming shortened V by 0 bases and J by 0 bases, and 16 bases separated the two germline ends. CDR1 and CDR2 (germline): SGDLS, YYNGEE. The CDR3 is 18 residues long. The CDR3 reads CASSVAFRTRGSYNEQFF. The CDR3 nucleotides are TGTGCCAGCAGCGTAGCTTTTAGGACCAGGGGCTCCTACAATGAGCAGTTCTTC.

V and J are TRBV6-7 and TRBJ2-2; 10 nucleotides line up with TRBD2. TRBV6-7 is an ORF for which the function is uncertain. CDR3 length equals 16 residues. Losses at the gene ends were 11 bases for V and 1 base for J; bases not matched to a gene: 10. The CDR3 loop is CAGRASGGGNTGELFF. DNA for the CDR3: TGTGCCGGCCGGGCTAGCGGGGGCGGGAACACCGGGGAGCTGTTTTTT.

The chain combines TRBV6-5 with TRBJ2-5; 8 bases line up with TRBD1. CDR3 length equals 14 residues. Trimming removed 4 bases from V and 5 bases from J; junction bases left unmatched: 6. In germline, CDR1 is MNHEY, CDR2 SVGAGI. Here the CDR3 DNA reads TGTGCCAGCAGTTCCCGGACAGGGAGGGAGACCCAGTACTTC. Protein: CASSSRTGRETQYF.

The chain employs TRBV19 and TRBJ1-5, with D hard to call. CDR1 LNHDA and CDR2 SQIVND come from the germline V gene (reference sequence). The CDR3 consists of 19 residues. Trimming pared 6 bases from V and 0 bases from J, leaving 24 bases between. CDR3 in amino acids: CASSPRTIPGRDSNQPQHF. CDR3 coding DNA: TGTGCCAGTAGCCCGCGGACCATACCGGGCCGAGATAGCAATCAGCCCCAGCATTTT.

This clone was recorded a few times. The chain recombines TRBV12-5 with TRBJ1-2; a possible D gene is TRBD1 (5 bases). V gave up 6 bases and J gave up 5 bases, with 13 bases separating them. CDR3 length equals 13 residues. Germline V gene data show CDR1 as LGHNT and CDR2 as FRNRAP. The CDR3 reads CASGPWGGYGYTF. CDR3 DNA sequence: TGTGCTAGTGGCCCCTGGGGGGGATATGGCTACACCTTC.

This clone has just one count. This chain connects TRBV3-1 (or the pseudogene TRBV3-2) to TRBJ2-1, with a possible D match to TRBD1 (7 bases). Germline-derived CDR1 and CDR2 are LGHDT and YNNKEL (reference sequence). Trimming took 4 bases from V and 9 from J, leaving 16 bases between them. The CDR3 consists of 14 residues. The CDR3 nucleotides read TGTGCCAGCAGCCTCCAGGGGGGCCCAGCTGAGCAGTTCTTC. Translating it yields CASSLQGGPAEQFF.

The chain combines TRBV6-6 with TRBJ1-2, with D uncertain. V lost 2 bases and J lost 2, with 12 bases in between. This CDR3 spans 15 amino acids. CDR1 and CDR2 from the germline V gene are MNHNY and SVGAGI (reference sequence). CDR3 residues: CASSYNLAENYGYTF. DNA of the CDR3: TGTGCCAGCAGTTACAATTTGGCAGAGAACTATGGCTACACCTTC.

V and J are TRBV14 and TRBJ2-7; D perhaps matches TRBD1 (7 bases). The CDR3 runs 13 residues. Germline V gene lookup returns CDR1 SGHDN and CDR2 FVKESK. V lost 3 bases and J lost 6, with 12 bases in between. The CDR3 DNA reads TGTGCCAGCAGCCAGAATCAGGGGGGCGAGCAGTACGTC. Protein: CASSQNQGGEQYV.

The rearrangement joins TRBV5-1 to TRBJ2-1; possibly TRBD1 for D (5 bases). Between the trimmed V and J ends, which lost 0 bases and 0 bases, there was a span of 10 bases. The CDR3 totals 16 residues. Germline V gene sequence: CDR1 SGHRS, CDR2 YFSETQ. The DNA for the CDR3 is TGCGCCAGCAGCTTGGGACAGTCAAGCTCCTACAATGAGCAGTTCTTC. Protein product: CASSLGQSSSYNEQFF. The variable domain in full, with the rest retrieved from reference TRBV5-1 and TRBJ2-1, is KAGVTQTPRYLIKTRGQQVTLSCSPISGHRSVSWYQQTPGQGLQFLFEYFSETQRNKGNFPGRFSGRQFSNSRSEMNVSTLELGDSALYLCASSLGQSSSYNEQFFGPGTRLTVL.

About this clone itself: An end of the junction does not agree with germline; a read error may underlie this. The chain joins TRBV7-7 to TRBJ2-5; TRBD1 matches at 7 bases. The germline V gene has CDR1 SSHAT and CDR2 FNYEAQ (reference sequence). This CDR3 comprises 13 residues. Written as DNA, the CDR3 is TGTGCTAGCAGTCGACAGGGCCAAGAGACCCAGTACTTC. Its protein is CASSRQGQETQYF.

The J gene is TRBJ2-7, the V gene TRBV3-1 (or the pseudogene TRBV3-2), with 7 bases lining up with TRBD1. The germline CDR1 and CDR2 sequences are LGHDT and YNNKEL (reference sequence). The CDR3 runs 14 residues. The junction had 8 bases not matched to a gene; V was cut back by 2 bases and J by 7 bases. This chain's CDR3 is CASSQLRQGREQYF. The CDR3 DNA reads as TGTGCCAGCAGCCAACTCCGACAGGGCCGGGAGCAGTACTTC.

The genes are TRBV2 and TRBJ1-5; weak D call: TRBD1 (5 bases). V lost 4 bases and J lost 0, with 13 bases in between. This CDR3 has 16 amino acids. Germline loops: CDR1 SNHLY, CDR2 FYNNEI. CDR3 coding DNA: TGTGCCAGCAGTGCCGTGCAGGGCCATAGCAATCAGCCCCAGCATTTT. This codes for CASSAVQGHSNQPQHF.

This clone showed up just once. This sequence joins TRBV7-2 and TRBJ1-6, with a weak D call TRBD1 (5 bases). Trimming left V 5 bases short and J 9 bases short, with 14 bases between. Germline assignment: CDR1 SGHTA and CDR2 FQGNSA. The CDR3 runs to 14 residues. The chain's CDR3 is CASSQRDQGSPLHF. The CDR3 coding sequence is TGTGCCAGCAGCCAACGGGACCAGGGTTCACCCCTCCACTTT.

This clone was detected only a few times. This chain uses TRBV6-5 with TRBJ2-7; TRBD1 aligns across 7 bases. CDR1 MNHEY and CDR2 SVGAGI come from the germline V gene. This CDR3 is built from 14 residues. V gave up 6 bases and J gave up 4 bases; unmatched junction bases: 9. The CDR3 protein is CASSKTGLFYEQYF. CDR3 DNA: TGTGCCAGCAGCAAGACAGGGCTCTTTTACGAGCAGTACTTC.